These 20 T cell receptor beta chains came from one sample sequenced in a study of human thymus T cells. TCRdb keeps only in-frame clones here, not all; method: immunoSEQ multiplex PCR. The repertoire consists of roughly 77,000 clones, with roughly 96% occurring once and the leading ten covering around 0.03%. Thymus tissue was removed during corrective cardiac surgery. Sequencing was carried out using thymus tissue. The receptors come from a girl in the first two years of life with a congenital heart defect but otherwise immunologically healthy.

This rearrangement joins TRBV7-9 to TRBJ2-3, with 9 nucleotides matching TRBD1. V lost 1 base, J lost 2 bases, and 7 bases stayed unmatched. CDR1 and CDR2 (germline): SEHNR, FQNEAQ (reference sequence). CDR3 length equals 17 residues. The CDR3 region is CASSLGGQGCYTDTQYF. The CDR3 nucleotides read TGTGCCAGCAGCTTAGGCGGACAGGGGTGCTACACAGATACGCAGTATTTT.

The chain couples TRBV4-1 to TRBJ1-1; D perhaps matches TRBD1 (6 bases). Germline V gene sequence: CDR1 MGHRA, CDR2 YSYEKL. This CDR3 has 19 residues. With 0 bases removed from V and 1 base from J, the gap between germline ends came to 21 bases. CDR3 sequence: CASSQDHSSTGWENTEAFF. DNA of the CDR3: TGCGCCAGCAGCCAAGATCATTCGAGCACAGGGTGGGAGAACACTGAAGCTTTCTTT.

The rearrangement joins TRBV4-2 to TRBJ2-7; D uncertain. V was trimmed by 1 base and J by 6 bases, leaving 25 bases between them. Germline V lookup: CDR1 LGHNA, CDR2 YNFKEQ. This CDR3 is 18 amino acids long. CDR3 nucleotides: TGTGCCAGCAGCCAAGTCAATGGAGTTCGACGACCCTTTAGCGAGCAGTACTTC. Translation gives CASSQVNGVRRPFSEQYF.

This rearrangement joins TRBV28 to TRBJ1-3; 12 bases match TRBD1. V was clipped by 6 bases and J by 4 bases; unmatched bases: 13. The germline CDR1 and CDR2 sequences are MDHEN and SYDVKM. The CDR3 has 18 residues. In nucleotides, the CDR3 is TGTGCCAGCAGGGCTCCCGGGACAGGGGGCGCGCGGGGAAACACCATATATTTT. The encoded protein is CASRAPGTGGARGNTIYF. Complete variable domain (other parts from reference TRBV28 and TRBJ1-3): DVKVTQSSRYLVKRTGEKVFLECVQDMDHENMFWYRQDPGLGLRLIYFSYDVKMKEKGDIPEGYSVSREKKERFSLILESASTNQTSMYLCASRAPGTGGARGNTIYFGEGSWLTVV.

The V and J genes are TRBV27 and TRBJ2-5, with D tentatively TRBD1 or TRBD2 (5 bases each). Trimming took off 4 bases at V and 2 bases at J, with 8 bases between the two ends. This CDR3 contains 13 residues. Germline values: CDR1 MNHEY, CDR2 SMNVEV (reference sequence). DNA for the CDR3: TGTGCCAGCAGTTGGGACGGACAAGAGACCCAGTACTTC. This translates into CASSWDGQETQYF.

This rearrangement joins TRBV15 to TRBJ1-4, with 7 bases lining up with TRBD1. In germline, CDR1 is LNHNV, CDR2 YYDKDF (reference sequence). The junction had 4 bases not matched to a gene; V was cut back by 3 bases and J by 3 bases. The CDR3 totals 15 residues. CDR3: CATSRRDSSNEKLFF. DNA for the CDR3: TGTGCCACCAGCAGGAGGGACAGCTCTAATGAAAAACTGTTTTTT.

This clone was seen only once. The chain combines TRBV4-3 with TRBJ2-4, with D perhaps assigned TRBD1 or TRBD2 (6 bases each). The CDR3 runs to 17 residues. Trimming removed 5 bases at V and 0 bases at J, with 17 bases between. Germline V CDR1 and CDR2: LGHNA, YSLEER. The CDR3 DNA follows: TGCGCCAGCAGCAAGAGGGAGGCCAGGGGAGCCAAAAACATTCAGTACTTC. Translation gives CASSKREARGAKNIQYF.

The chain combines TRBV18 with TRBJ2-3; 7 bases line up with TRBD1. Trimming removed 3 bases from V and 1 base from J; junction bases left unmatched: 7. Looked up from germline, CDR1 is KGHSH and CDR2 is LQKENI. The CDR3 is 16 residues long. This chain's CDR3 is CASSPGDRACTDTQYF. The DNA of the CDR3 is TGTGCCAGCTCACCCGGGGACAGAGCCTGCACAGATACGCAGTATTTT.

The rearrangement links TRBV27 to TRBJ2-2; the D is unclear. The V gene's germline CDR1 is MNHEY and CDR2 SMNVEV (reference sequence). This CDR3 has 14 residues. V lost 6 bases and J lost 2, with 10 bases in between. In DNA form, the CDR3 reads TGTGCCAGCAGGAACACGATTAACACCGGGGAGCTGTTTTTT. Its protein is CASRNTINTGELFF.

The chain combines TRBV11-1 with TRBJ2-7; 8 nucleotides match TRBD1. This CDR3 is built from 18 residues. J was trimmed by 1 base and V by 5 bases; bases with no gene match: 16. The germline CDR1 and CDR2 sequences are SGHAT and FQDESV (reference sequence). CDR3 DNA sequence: TGTGCCAGCAGCCATCCGGGACAGGCCAAGTTGGGATCCTACGAGCAGTACTTC. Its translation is CASSHPGQAKLGSYEQYF.

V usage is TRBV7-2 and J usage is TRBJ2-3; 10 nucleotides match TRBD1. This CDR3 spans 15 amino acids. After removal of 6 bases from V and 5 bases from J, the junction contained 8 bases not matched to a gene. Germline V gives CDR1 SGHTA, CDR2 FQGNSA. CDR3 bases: TGTGCCAGCAGACAAACCGGGACAGGGGTAGATACGCAGTATTTT. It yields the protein CASRQTGTGVDTQYF.

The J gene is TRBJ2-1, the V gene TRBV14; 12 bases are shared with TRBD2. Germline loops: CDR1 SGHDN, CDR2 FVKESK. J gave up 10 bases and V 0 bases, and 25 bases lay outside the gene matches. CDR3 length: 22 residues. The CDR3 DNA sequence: TGTGCCAGCAGCCAAGAAATCTCAGAGGACAGTGGTTCGGGACTAGCGGGCGGCGAGCAGTTCTTC. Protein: CASSQEISEDSGSGLAGGEQFF.

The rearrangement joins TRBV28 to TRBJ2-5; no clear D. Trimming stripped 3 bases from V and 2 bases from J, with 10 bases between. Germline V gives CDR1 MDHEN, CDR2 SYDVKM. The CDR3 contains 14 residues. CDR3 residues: CASSFSGRQETQYF. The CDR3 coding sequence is TGTGCCAGCAGTTTCTCCGGTAGACAAGAGACCCAGTACTTC.

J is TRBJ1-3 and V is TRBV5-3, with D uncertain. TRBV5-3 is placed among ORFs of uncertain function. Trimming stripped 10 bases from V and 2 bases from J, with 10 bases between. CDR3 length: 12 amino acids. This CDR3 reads CAGVGAGNTIYF. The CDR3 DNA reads TGTGCCGGGGTCGGGGCTGGAAACACCATATATTTT.

The CDR3 region has the DNA TGCGCCAGCAGCCAAGATAGAGGGACAGCTTTTAGCTATGGCTACACCTTC. Its translation is CASSQDRGTAFSYGYTF. V is TRBV4-1 and J is TRBJ1-2, with TRBD1 identical over 7 bases. After removal of 0 bases from V and 4 bases from J, the junction contained 11 bases not matched to a gene. The CDR3 totals 17 residues. Germline V gene sequence: CDR1 MGHRA, CDR2 YSYEKL.

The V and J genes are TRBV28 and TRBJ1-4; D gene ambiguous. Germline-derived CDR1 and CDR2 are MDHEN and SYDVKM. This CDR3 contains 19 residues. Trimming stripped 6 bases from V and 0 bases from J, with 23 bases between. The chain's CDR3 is CASRRRHSLGAATNEKLFF. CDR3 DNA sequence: TGTGCCAGCAGGCGTAGACACTCACTAGGAGCCGCAACTAATGAAAAACTGTTTTTT.

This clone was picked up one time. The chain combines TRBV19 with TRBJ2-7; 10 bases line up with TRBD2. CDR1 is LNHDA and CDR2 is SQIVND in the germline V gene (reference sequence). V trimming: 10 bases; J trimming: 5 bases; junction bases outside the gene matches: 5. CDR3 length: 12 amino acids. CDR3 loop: CATTGTSDEQYF. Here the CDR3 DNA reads TGTGCCACAACCGGGACTAGCGACGAGCAGTACTTC.

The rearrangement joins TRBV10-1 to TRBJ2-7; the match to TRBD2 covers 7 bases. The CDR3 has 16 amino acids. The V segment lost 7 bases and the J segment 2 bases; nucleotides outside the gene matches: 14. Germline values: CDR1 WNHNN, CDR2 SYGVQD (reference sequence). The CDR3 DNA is TGCGCCAGCATTCCAAGTCTGGGCGGGAGACCCTACGAGCAGTACTTC. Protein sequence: CASIPSLGGRPYEQYF.

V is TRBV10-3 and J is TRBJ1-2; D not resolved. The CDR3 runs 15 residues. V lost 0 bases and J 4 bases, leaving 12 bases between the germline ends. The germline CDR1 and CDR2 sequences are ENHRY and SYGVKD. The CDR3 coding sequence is TGTGCCATCAGTGAGTCCGGCAGTGGAGGCTATGGCTACACCTTC. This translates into CAISESGSGGYGYTF.

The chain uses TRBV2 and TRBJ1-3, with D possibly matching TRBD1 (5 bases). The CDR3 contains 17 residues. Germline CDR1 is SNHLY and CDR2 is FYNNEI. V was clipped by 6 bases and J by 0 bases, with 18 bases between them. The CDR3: CASSGLLEGTSGNTIYF. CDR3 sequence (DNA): TGTGCCAGCAGCGGTCTACTTGAGGGGACCTCTGGAAACACCATATATTTT.